The present T cell receptor beta chain was sequenced within a study of T cell responses to AZD1222 COVID-19 vaccine. V was pared by 4 bases and J by 4 bases, with 8 bases of the junction left unmatched. The CDR3 length is 15 residues. Germline V gene sequence: CDR1 LGHDT, CDR2 YNNKEL (reference sequence). Regarding the study as a whole: Within unmutated variant regions lay the reported targets of nearly half of spike-specific TCRs. The span of vaccine-associated CD4 TCRs extended across spike, with dominance at 160-218 and 743-854. Repertoires in all cases were sampled only once the peak T cell response had passed. Clonal diversity may have been underestimated in mostly white British donors.

Some clones are missing from TCRdb's copy, which holds only in-frame ones; the method was immunoSEQ multiplex PCR. The data hold about 73,000 clones, with approximately 88% observed a single time. Points on this clone: As yet, its antigen is unknown.

This sample comprised peripheral blood, obtained on day 0 of AZD1222 vaccination. The source of this sequence is an adult in good health. The chain couples TRBV3-1 (or the pseudogene TRBV3-2) to TRBJ2-5, with 8 nucleotides matching TRBD1. CDR3 bases: TGTGCCAGCAGCCGAGGACAGGGCGATGTAGAGACCCAGTACTTC. Its translation: CASSRGQGDVETQYF.